The entry below describes one T cell receptor beta chain. Its antigen is not known. At one end, the junction sequence differs from germline, possibly due to a read error. The entry originates in a study of T cells after yellow fever vaccination. The CDR3 spans 17 residues. Germline-derived CDR1 and CDR2 are SSHAT and FNYEAQ (reference sequence). Whole-study results and caveats: Abundant clonotypes from the bulk population could contaminate FACS-sorted repertoires. Boosting was followed by the reappearance of most primary-vaccination clones (about 96% CD4, 85% to 90% CD8).

TCRdb re-called the 5' RACE reads with MiXCR, one entry per CDR3 protein. There are fewer than 500,000 distinct CDR3 sequences in the sample; about 17% occur only once, and roughly a sixth lies in the top ten. The chain employs TRBV7-7 and TRBJ2-2; 9 nucleotides match TRBD2. The TCR was taken from a young man who received the YFV17D yellow fever vaccine. This specimen consisted of PBMCs, obtained before the yellow fever booster vaccination. CDR3 DNA sequence: TGTGCTAGCAGGCAAGACCCGGGACTAGCCGACACCGGGGAGCTGTTTTTT. This sequence encodes CASRQDPGLADTGELFF. The entire variable domain, with the rest obtained from reference TRBV7-7 and TRBJ2-2, is as follows: GAGVSQSPRYKVTKRGQDVTLRCDPISSHATLYWYQQALGQGPEFLTYFNYEAQPDKSGLPSDRFSAERPEGSISTLTIQRTEQRDSAMYRCASRQDPGLADTGELFFGEGSRLTVL.